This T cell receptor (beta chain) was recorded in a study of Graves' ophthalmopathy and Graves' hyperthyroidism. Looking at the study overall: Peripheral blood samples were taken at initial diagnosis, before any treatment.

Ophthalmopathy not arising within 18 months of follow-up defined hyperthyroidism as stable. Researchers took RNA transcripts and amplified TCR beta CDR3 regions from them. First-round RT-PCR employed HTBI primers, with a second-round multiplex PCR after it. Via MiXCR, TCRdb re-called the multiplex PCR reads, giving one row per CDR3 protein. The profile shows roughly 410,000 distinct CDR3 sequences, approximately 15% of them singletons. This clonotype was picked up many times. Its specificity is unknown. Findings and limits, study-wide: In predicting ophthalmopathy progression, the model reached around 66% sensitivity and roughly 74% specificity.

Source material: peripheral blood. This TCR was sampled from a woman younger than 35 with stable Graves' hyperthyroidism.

This chain's CDR3 is CASSQAILDPYEQYF. The DNA for the CDR3 is TGCGCCAGCAGCCAAGCTATTCTGGATCCTTACGAGCAGTACTTC. This chain joins TRBV4-1 and TRBJ2-7; D ambiguous. The V end lost 1 base, the J end lost 4 bases, and 14 bases lay between the germline ends. Germline V gives CDR1 MGHRA, CDR2 YSYEKL. This CDR3 has 15 residues.